This T cell receptor (beta chain) originates from a study of regulatory T cells in long-lasting Graves disease. About the study: Persistent Graves' disease meant over 5 years of antithyroid drugs with positive TSH receptor antibodies.

Specified time point: persistent/refractory GD, antithyroid drugs over 5 years with positive TRAb. Preparation of the TCR library used RNA extracted from PBMCs. In its sample, this clonotype was seen many times. Its antigen is as yet unknown. According to the study, TCR beta libraries were built with iRepertoire HTBI primers and CDR3-region Arm-PCR. TCRdb re-called the multiplex PCR reads through MiXCR, storing one row per CDR3 protein. Here the sample spans roughly 430,000 distinct CDR3 sequences, approximately 22% being singletons. General observations from the study: No thyroid tissue was studied; the work used peripheral blood only.

The clonotype comes from a female donor with Graves disease. The sequenced sample was peripheral blood mononuclear cells (PBMCs), obtained when the disease was refractory, from a patient treated with antithyroid drugs.

For the CDR3, the DNA is TGCAGTGCTACGGACCCCCTAGCGGGTATACACGAGCAGTACTTC. Translating it yields CSATDPLAGIHEQYF. This rearrangement joins TRBV20-1 to TRBJ2-7, with 8 bases aligning to TRBD2. The ends lost 4 bases at V and 5 bases at J; junction bases unmatched: 13. This CDR3 region has 15 residues. Per the germline V gene, CDR1 is DFQATT and CDR2 is SNEGSKA (reference sequence).